One and the same sample provided the 6 T cell receptor beta chains below, sequenced in a study of cytomegalovirus exposure and HLA in healthy donors. In the PCR, 60 Vbeta and 13 Jbeta primers were used. Method: immunoSEQ multiplex PCR; TCRdb's copy keeps in-frame clones and lacks some. The sample has under 150,000 clones, around 75% seen once. Source material: PBMCs. The receptors here all came from a man aged 25 to 45 in good health and CMV-seronegative.

J is TRBJ1-2 and V is TRBV18; no clear D gene. This CDR3 is 13 amino acids long. The V gene lost 2 bases and the J gene lost 6 bases, with 10 bases spanning the gap. Germline CDR1 is KGHSH and CDR2 is LQKENI. The CDR3 DNA is TGTGCCAGCTCACCAAGGGAGGTGAATGGCTACACCTTC. Protein: CASSPREVNGYTF.

The chain combines TRBV6-1 with TRBJ2-5; 10 bases match TRBD2. From germline, CDR1 is MNHNS and CDR2 SASEGT. With V trimmed by 1 base and J by 3 bases, 5 bases remained unmatched. CDR3 length: 16 residues. The CDR3, as DNA: TGTGCCAGCAGTGAAGGGTGGACTAGCGGAAAAGAGACCCAGTACTTC. Amino acid sequence: CASSEGWTSGKETQYF.

This clone came up a few times. The chain is built from TRBV28 and TRBJ1-5; tentatively, D is TRBD1 (5 bases). Trimming took off 6 bases at V and 2 bases at J, with 11 bases between the two ends. CDR1 is MDHEN and CDR2 is SYDVKM in the germline V gene. The length of the CDR3 is 14 residues. DNA for the CDR3: TGTGCCAGCAGACTAGGAGGGGGCAATCAGCCCCAGCATTTT. This sequence encodes CASRLGGGNQPQHF.

The rearrangement links TRBV30 to TRBJ2-7, with 9 bases fitting TRBD1. With 4 bases clipped from V and 5 bases from J, the junction kept 12 bases outside the gene matches. Germline CDR1 is GTSNPN and CDR2 is SVGIG (reference sequence). The CDR3 totals 15 residues. CDR3 sequence: CAWKQPGTGPHEQYF. In DNA, the CDR3 is TGTGCCTGGAAACAACCTGGGACAGGGCCCCACGAGCAGTACTTC.

This sequence joins TRBV2 and TRBJ2-6, with no clear D. V was trimmed by 7 bases and J by 2 bases, leaving 6 bases between them. From germline, CDR1 is SNHLY and CDR2 FYNNEI. This CDR3 region has 13 residues. The DNA of the CDR3 is TGTGCCAGCACGGTAACTGGGGCCAACGTCCTGACTTTC. This encodes CASTVTGANVLTF. Based on the CDR3 plus reference TRBV2 and TRBJ2-6, the full variable domain is EPEVTQTPSHQVTQMGQEVILRCVPISNHLYFYWYRQILGQKVEFLVSFYNNEISEKSEIFDDQFSVERPDGSNFTLKIRSTKLEDSAMYFCASTVTGANVLTFGAGSRLTVL.

V and J are TRBV5-8 and TRBJ1-1; a weak D match, TRBD1 (6 bases). Germline CDR1 is SGHTS and CDR2 is YDEGEE. Trimming removed 4 bases at V and 0 bases at J, with 13 bases between. The CDR3 is 15 amino acids. CDR3 loop: CASSGGQTMNTEAFF. The CDR3 DNA sequence: TGTGCCAGCAGCGGGGGACAAACAATGAACACTGAAGCTTTCTTT.